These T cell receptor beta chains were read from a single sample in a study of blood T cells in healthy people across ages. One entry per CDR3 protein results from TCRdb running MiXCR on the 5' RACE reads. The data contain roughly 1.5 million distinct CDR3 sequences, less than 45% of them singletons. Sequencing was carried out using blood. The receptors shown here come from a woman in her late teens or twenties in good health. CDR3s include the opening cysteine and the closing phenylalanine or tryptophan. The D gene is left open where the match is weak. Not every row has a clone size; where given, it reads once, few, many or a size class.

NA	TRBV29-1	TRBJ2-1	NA	TGCAGCGGAGGGTCTTTGAGCCACTCCTACAATGAGCAGTTCTTC	CSGGSLSHSYNEQFF
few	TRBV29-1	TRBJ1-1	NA	TGCAGCGTTGATTCAAGGGGTGAATACACTGAAGCTTTCTTT	CSVDSRGEYTEAFF
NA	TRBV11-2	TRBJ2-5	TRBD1	TGTGCCAGCAGCTTAGTTAGGACAGGCCAAGAGACCCAGTACTTC	CASSLVRTGQETQYF
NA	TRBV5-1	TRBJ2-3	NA	TGCGCCAGCAGCTTCGGGATGGCTAGCACAGATACGCAGTATTTT	CASSFGMASTDTQYF
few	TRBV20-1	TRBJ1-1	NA	TGCAGTGCGGACCCCCTAACAGGGTCCGGAGGTGAAGCTTTCTTT	CSADPLTGSGGEAFF
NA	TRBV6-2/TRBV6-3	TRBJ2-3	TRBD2	TGTGCCAGCAGACGGGGACTAGAAGCAGATACGCAGTATTTT	CASRRGLEADTQYF
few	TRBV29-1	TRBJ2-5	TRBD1	TGCAGCGTTGTAGAGGGGACAGGGACGGAGACCCAGTACTTC	CSVVEGTGTETQYF
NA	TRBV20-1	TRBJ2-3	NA	TGCAGTGCTACCTCCCACACACTAAGCACAGATACGCAGTATTTT	CSATSHTLSTDTQYF
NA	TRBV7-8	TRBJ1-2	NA	TGTGCCAGCAGCCAGATGGGGCGAAACTATGGCTACACCTTC	CASSQMGRNYGYTF
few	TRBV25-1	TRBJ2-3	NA	TGTGCCAGCAGTGCCCCGGGGGCGTCGGATACGCAGTATTTT	CASSAPGASDTQYF
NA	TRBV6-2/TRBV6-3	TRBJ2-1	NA	TGTGCCAGCAGTTACAACCGTAGACCCTACAATGAGCAGTTCTTC	CASSYNRRPYNEQFF
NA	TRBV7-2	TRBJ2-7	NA	TGTGCCAGCAGCGCTAGGGTGGGAGGCCCCTACGAGCAGTACTTC	CASSARVGGPYEQYF
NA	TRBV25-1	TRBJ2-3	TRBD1	TGTGCCACCAACAGGGGGGCGAGCACAGATACGCAGTATTTT	CATNRGASTDTQYF
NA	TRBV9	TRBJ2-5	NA	TGTGCCAGCAGCGTCCAGGGGGGCCATGAGACCCAGTACTTC	CASSVQGGHETQYF
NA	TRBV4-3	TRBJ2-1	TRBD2	TGCGCCAGCAGCCTGAAGATTGTAGGCGGGAGGGACTACAATGAGCAGTTCTTC	CASSLKIVGGRDYNEQFF
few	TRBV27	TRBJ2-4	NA	TGTGCCAGCAGTTTCGGCAGGGGGGGAGCCAAAAACATTCAGTACTTC	CASSFGRGGAKNIQYF
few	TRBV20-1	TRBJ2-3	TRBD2	TGCAGTGCTAATCCCGCTAGCGGGAACGCGATAGATACGCAGTATTTT	CSANPASGNAIDTQYF
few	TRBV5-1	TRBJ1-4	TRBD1	TGCGCCAGCGGACAGGGGGGTCGGGAGGAAAAACTGTTTTTT	CASGQGGREEKLFF
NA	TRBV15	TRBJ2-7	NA	TGTGCCACCAGCAGGTTACGAGGGTCCACCTACGAGCAGTACTTC	CATSRLRGSTYEQYF
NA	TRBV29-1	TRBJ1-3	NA	TGCAGCGTTACCCCCCGTGGAAACACCATATATTTT	CSVTPRGNTIYF
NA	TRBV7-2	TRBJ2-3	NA	TGTGCCAGCAGCTCCCGAGGCCGGAGGACAGATATGCAGTATTTT	CASSSRGRRTDMQYF
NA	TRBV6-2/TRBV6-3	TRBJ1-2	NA	TGTGCCAGCAGTTCCCTCCGGGTCGGATATGGCTACACCTTC	CASSSLRVGYGYTF
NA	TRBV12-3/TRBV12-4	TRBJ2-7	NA	TGTGCCAGCAGTTTCTCGCCGGATTCCTACGAGCAGTACTTC	CASSFSPDSYEQYF
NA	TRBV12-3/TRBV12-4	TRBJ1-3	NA	TGTGCCAGCAGTTTAGGGGTGGGGGCGCGTGGAAACACCATATATTTT	CASSLGVGARGNTIYF
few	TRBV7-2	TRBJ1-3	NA	TGTGCCAGCAGCCGTACTGGGGGCTCTGGAAACACCATATATTTT	CASSRTGGSGNTIYF
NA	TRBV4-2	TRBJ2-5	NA	TGTGCCAGCAGCCAAGAGCGGGCAAGTGAGTCCCAGTACTTC	CASSQERASESQYF
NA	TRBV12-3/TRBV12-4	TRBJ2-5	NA	TGTGCCAGCAGTTTCTATGGGACGGGGGAAGAGACCCAGTACTTC	CASSFYGTGEETQYF
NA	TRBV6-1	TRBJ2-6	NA	TGTGCCAGCGAGGACATCCCCTCTGGGGCCAACGTCCTGACTTTC	CASEDIPSGANVLTF
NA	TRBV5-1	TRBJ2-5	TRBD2	TGCGCCAGCAGCTTGGGTTGGGGAGGGCCCGCCCAAGAGACCCAGTACTTC	CASSLGWGGPAQETQYF
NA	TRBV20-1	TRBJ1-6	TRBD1	TGCAGTGCTAGCCCCCAGGACAGGCGTTCACCCCTCCACTTT	CSASPQDRRSPLHF
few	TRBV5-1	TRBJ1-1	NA	TGCGCCAGCAGCCTTTCGGCAAACCCAGGCCGGAACACTGAAGCTTTCTTT	CASSLSANPGRNTEAFF
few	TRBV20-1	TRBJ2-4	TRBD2	TGCAGTGCTAGGAACCCCCAGCTAGCGGGAGTCAAAAACATTCAGTACTTC	CSARNPQLAGVKNIQYF
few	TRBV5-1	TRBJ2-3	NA	TGTGCCAGCAGCCCGCGCGATTCGGATACGCAGTATTTT	CASSPRDSDTQYF
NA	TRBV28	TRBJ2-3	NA	TGTGCCAGCAGGCTGACTGGGTCAGATACGCAGTATTTT	CASRLTGSDTQYF
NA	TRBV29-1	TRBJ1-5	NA	TGCAGCGTTGATCGAGGGCCCGGTCAGCCCCAGCATTTT	CSVDRGPGQPQHF
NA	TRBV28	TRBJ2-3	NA	TGTGCCAGCAGTTTGAGACGGGAGCGAGATACGCAGTATTTT	CASSLRRERDTQYF
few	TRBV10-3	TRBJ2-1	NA	TGTGCCATCAGTGAGTCGTACCTCCTCATTGGCAATGAGCAGTTCTTC	CAISESYLLIGNEQFF
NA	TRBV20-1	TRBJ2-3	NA	TGCAGTGCTAGTACGACAGGAGACAGCACAGATACGCAGTATTTT	CSASTTGDSTDTQYF
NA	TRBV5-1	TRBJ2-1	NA	TGCGCCAGCAGAAGCATGGATGAGCAGTTCTTC	CASRSMDEQFF
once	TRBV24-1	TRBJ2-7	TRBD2	TGTGCCACCAGTGATCCCCGACTAGCGGGAGAAGTTTGGGTCTACGAGCAGTACTTC	CATSDPRLAGEVWVYEQYF
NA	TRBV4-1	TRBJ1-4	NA	TGCGCCAGCAGCCACCCCAGGAGGACAACTAATGAAAAACTGTTTTTT	CASSHPRRTTNEKLFF
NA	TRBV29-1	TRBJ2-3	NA	TGCAGCGTTGAATCGGCTACAGATACGCAGTATTTT	CSVESATDTQYF
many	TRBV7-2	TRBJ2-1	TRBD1	TGTGCCAGCAGCTCCTCCGGGGCAGGGGGCAATGAGCAGTTCTTC	CASSSSGAGGNEQFF
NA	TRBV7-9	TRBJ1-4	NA	TGTGCCAGCAGCTTAATCTCGGCAGCTCGATCTAATGAAAAACTGTTTTTT	CASSLISAARSNEKLFF
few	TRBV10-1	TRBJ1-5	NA	TGCGCCCCTTCGGACAGCAATCAGCCCCAGCATTTT	CAPSDSNQPQHF
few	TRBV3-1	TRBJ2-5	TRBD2	TGTGCCAGCAGCCTCTGGACTAGCAGTCAGATGCCCCAGTACTTC	CASSLWTSSQMPQYF